Listed below are T cell receptor beta chains from one sample, sequenced in a study of blood T cell repertoires in COVID-19. Method: immunoSEQ multiplex PCR; TCRdb's copy keeps in-frame clones and lacks some. Seen here are under 85,000 clones, around four fifths observed once, and the top ten hold roughly 40%. Material for sequencing was peripheral blood. These receptors were obtained from an elderly man with active or convalescent COVID-19. Both conserved end residues are part of each CDR3. D genes are given only for firm matches. Only part of the rows carry a size: once, few, many, or a class if the clone is expanded.

clone_size | j_call | v_call | cdr3_length | d_call | cdr3_nt | cdr3_aa
. | TRBJ2-1 | TRBV7-9 | 15 | TRBD2 | TGTGCCAGCAGCCCACTAGGCGGGAGACGAGGGGAGCAGTTCTTC | CASSPLGGRRGEQFF
. | TRBJ2-1 | TRBV30 | 15 | . | TGTGCCTGGAGAGTAGAAATAGCTTTAAACAATGAGCAGTTCTTC | CAWRVEIALNNEQFF
. | TRBJ2-7 | TRBV28 | 15 | TRBD2 | TGTGCCAGCATCCCTAGCGGGACGACCTCCTACGAGCAGTACTTC | CASIPSGTTSYEQYF
once | TRBJ2-3 | TRBV2 | 14 | TRBD1 | TGTGCCAGCAGTCCGGGACAGGGCCCAGATACGCAGTATTTT | CASSPGQGPDTQYF
. | TRBJ2-1 | TRBV18 | 18 | TRBD1 | TGTGCCAGCTCACCGATAACAGGGGTTTTCGGGCGGGACAATGAGCAGTTCTTC | CASSPITGVFGRDNEQFF
few | TRBJ2-7 | TRBV19 | 14 | . | TGTGCCAGTAGGACAAACACAGGGACCTACGAGCAGTACTTC | CASRTNTGTYEQYF
. | TRBJ2-4 | TRBV19 | 15 | TRBD2 | TGTGCCAGCCGAGCCCTTTGGGAGGGTGGAAACATTCAGTACTTC | CASRALWEGGNIQYF
. | TRBJ2-5 | TRBV15 | 16 | TRBD2 | TGTGCCACCAGCAGAGATAGCGGGGGCCCCCAAGAGACCCAGTACTTC | CATSRDSGGPQETQYF
. | TRBJ1-6 | TRBV30 | 15 | TRBD1 | TGTGCCTTTTTCAACAGGGGTTCCTATAATTCACCCCTCCACTTT | CAFFNRGSYNSPLHF
. | TRBJ1-1 | TRBV5-1 | 13 | . | TGCGCCAGCAGAACTACTCCGAACACTGAAGCTTTCTTT | CASRTTPNTEAFF
. | TRBJ2-7 | TRBV6-5 | 12 | TRBD1 | TGTGCCAGCCGGACAGGGACCTACGAGCAGTACTTC | CASRTGTYEQYF
. | TRBJ1-4 | TRBV4-1 | 14 | TRBD1 | TGCGCCAGCAGCCAACCGACAGGGGGCGGAAAACTGTTTTTT | CASSQPTGGGKLFF
. | TRBJ2-1 | TRBV2 | 13 | TRBD1 | TGTGCCAGCAATCGGCAGGGGGCGCCACGGCAGTTCTTC | CASNRQGAPRQFF
. | TRBJ1-4 | TRBV6-4 | 13 | . | TGTGCCAGCAGCAGGGGCCCGGGTGAAAAACTGTTTTTT | CASSRGPGEKLFF
. | TRBJ1-4 | TRBV3-1/TRBV3-2 | 14 | . | TGTGCCAGCAGCCCACCAGGGTTTGGTGAAAAACTGTTTTTT | CASSPPGFGEKLFF
. | TRBJ2-4 | TRBV7-2 | 18 | TRBD1 | TGTGCCAGCAGCTCAAGGGACAGGGGGCAAGGAGCCAAAAACATTCAGTACTTC | CASSSRDRGQGAKNIQYF
. | TRBJ1-2 | TRBV5-6 | 11 | . | TGTGCCAGCAGCCTTACAGGGCCTCACACCTTC | CASSLTGPHTF
many | TRBJ1-5 | TRBV14 | 16 | TRBD1 | TGTGCCAGCAGCTCTGCGGACAGGGGGTGGAGGCAGCCCCAGCATTTT | CASSSADRGWRQPQHF
. | TRBJ2-5 | TRBV5-1 | 16 | TRBD1 | TGCGCCAGCAGCTTGGCTTTGGGACAGACACAAGAGACCCAGTACTTC | CASSLALGQTQETQYF
. | TRBJ1-3 | TRBV5-4 | 15 | . | TGTGCCAGCAGCTTCCAGGGGAGCTCTGGAAACACCATATATTTT | CASSFQGSSGNTIYF
few | TRBJ1-1 | TRBV5-8 | 16 | TRBD1 | TGTGCCAGCAGCTTGCCTGGGACAGGAGAGAACACTGAAGCTTTCTTT | CASSLPGTGENTEAFF
. | TRBJ1-3 | TRBV5-1 | 16 | TRBD1 | TGCGCCAGCAGCTCGGGACAGGGAAACTCTGGAAACACCATATATTTT | CASSSGQGNSGNTIYF